Each of the 29 T cell receptor beta chains below was sequenced from the same sample in a study of glioma-infiltrating T cells. TCR alpha and beta CDR3 regions were amplified from RNA using iRepertoire nested multiplex PCR. Using its own MiXCR run on the multiplex PCR reads, TCRdb lists one record per CDR3 protein. The sample holds about 4,900 distinct CDR3 sequences, 25% to 40% seen once. Sequenced: glioma tissue, nonneoplastic brain tissue, or PBMCs (not recorded which). All receptors derive from a human donor with low-grade glioma or glioblastoma, undergoing nonglioma brain surgery, or in good health (not recorded which).

This chain links TRBV29-1 with TRBJ1-2; no reliable D call. The V and J ends lost 4 bases and 6 bases respectively, with 6 bases between them. The CDR3 sequence is 10 residues long. The germline V gene has CDR1 SQVTM and CDR2 ANQGSEA. In DNA form, the CDR3 reads TGCAGCGTTGGGACTGATGGCTACACCTTC. Translation: CSVGTDGYTF.

The V gene is TRBV7-9, the J gene TRBJ2-3; 9 bases match TRBD2. The V and J ends lost 5 bases and 5 bases, in that order; junction bases with no gene match: 8. Germline CDR1 is SEHNR and CDR2 is FQNEAQ (reference sequence). The CDR3 is 15 residues long. CDR3 protein: CASSTLAGAEDTQYF. The CDR3 nucleotides read TGTGCCAGCAGCACTTTAGCGGGGGCGGAAGATACGCAGTATTTT.

The rearrangement joins TRBV28 to TRBJ1-5; 7 positions agree with TRBD1. The CDR3 consists of 15 residues. Trimming cost V 8 bases and J 3 bases; bases outside gene matches: 10. Looked up from germline, CDR1 is MDHEN and CDR2 is SYDVKM. The CDR3 DNA is TGTGCCAGCGCACTTTTGACAGGGATCAATCAGCCCCAGCATTTT. As protein: CASALLTGINQPQHF.

Within the sample, this clonotype is medium-sized. The chain couples TRBV2 to TRBJ2-1; D unresolved. CDR1 and CDR2 from the germline V gene are SNHLY and FYNNEI. The CDR3 has 13 residues. V was trimmed by 4 bases and J by 2 bases, leaving 6 bases between them. The CDR3 protein is CASSVGAYNEQFF. The CDR3 DNA is TGTGCCAGCAGTGTCGGAGCCTACAATGAGCAGTTCTTC. Drawing the rest from reference TRBV2 and TRBJ2-1, the complete variable domain is EPEVTQTPSHQVTQMGQEVILRCVPISNHLYFYWYRQILGQKVEFLVSFYNNEISEKSEIFDDQFSVERPDGSNFTLKIRSTKLEDSAMYFCASSVGAYNEQFFGPGTRLTVL.

To note about this clonotype: Compared with germline, one end of the junction differs, possibly owing to a read error. This sequence joins TRBV20-1 and TRBJ2-7, with a possible D match to TRBD2 (6 bases). This CDR3 region has 11 residues. Germline V lookup: CDR1 DFQATT, CDR2 SNEGSKA (reference sequence). The CDR3 sequence: CSATGGGEQSF. The DNA for the CDR3 is TGCAGTGCTACCGGGGGTGGCGAGCAGTCCTTC.

The chain is built from TRBV4-2 and TRBJ2-1; D remains unclear. The V end lost 0 bases, the J end lost 9 bases, and 9 bases lay between the germline ends. Germline V lookup: CDR1 LGHNA, CDR2 YNFKEQ. The CDR3 is 13 residues long. CDR3 protein: CASSQEIKTEQFF. The CDR3 DNA is TGTGCCAGCAGCCAAGAGATAAAAACTGAGCAGTTCTTC.

This clonotype was recorded many times. The V and J genes are TRBV12-5 and TRBJ2-2; maybe TRBD1 (5 bases). This CDR3 region has 16 residues. Germline-derived CDR1 and CDR2 are LGHNT and FRNRAP. V gave up 5 bases and J gave up 0 bases, with 13 bases separating them. The CDR3 DNA is TGTGCTAGTGGTCTGATCGTACAGGCGAACACCGGGGAGCTGTTTTTT. Translation gives CASGLIVQANTGELFF.

In its sample, this clonotype ranks as medium-sized. The chain combines TRBV4-1 with TRBJ1-3; a weak D match, TRBD1 (5 bases). This CDR3 is built from 18 residues. Trimming took off 0 bases at V and 0 bases at J, with 15 bases between the two ends. The germline V gene encodes CDR1 MGHRA and CDR2 YSYEKL. The CDR3 sequence is CASSQDGQEYVSGNTIYF. CDR3 DNA: TGCGCCAGCAGCCAAGACGGACAAGAATATGTCTCTGGAAACACCATATATTTT.

The chain recombines TRBV5-5 with TRBJ2-5; TRBD1 might be the D (6 bases). The V gene's germline CDR1 is SGHKS and CDR2 YYEKEE (reference sequence). V shed 5 bases and J shed 3 bases, with 20 bases lying between them. This CDR3 spans 16 amino acids. Here the CDR3 reads CASRYPAGVMEETQYF. CDR3 bases: TGTGCCAGCAGATACCCGGCAGGGGTTATGGAAGAGACCCAGTACTTC. Using reference TRBV5-5 and TRBJ2-5 for the parts outside the CDR3, the full variable domain is DAGVTQSPTHLIKTRGQQVTLRCSPISGHKSVSWYQQVLGQGPQFIFQYYEKEERGRGNFPDRFSARQFPNYSSELNVNALLLGDSALYLCASRYPAGVMEETQYFGPGTRLLVL.

This clonotype was seen at least ten times. V is TRBV18 and J is TRBJ2-5; 11 bases map to TRBD1. The CDR3 loop spans 15 amino acids. J gave up 4 bases and V 6 bases, and 7 bases lay outside the gene matches. Germline V gene data show CDR1 as KGHSH and CDR2 as LQKENI. The CDR3 region is CASSSGQGAGETQYF. The CDR3 coding sequence is TGTGCCAGCTCTTCAGGACAGGGGGCGGGAGAGACCCAGTACTTC.

Within the sample, this clonotype is medium-sized. The J gene is TRBJ1-4, the V gene TRBV28, with 10 bases aligning to TRBD1. Germline V gene sequence: CDR1 MDHEN, CDR2 SYDVKM. This CDR3 has 13 residues. Losses at the gene ends were 10 bases for V and 6 bases for J; bases not matched to a gene: 5. The CDR3 DNA reads as TGTGCCACCGCGGGACAGGGGTATGAAAAACTGTTTTTT. It codes for CATAGQGYEKLFF. The entire variable domain, with the rest obtained from reference TRBV28 and TRBJ1-4, is as follows: DVKVTQSSRYLVKRTGEKVFLECVQDMDHENMFWYRQDPGLGLRLIYFSYDVKMKEKGDIPEGYSVSREKKERFSLILESASTNQTSMYLCATAGQGYEKLFFGSGTQLSVL.

Concerning this clonotype: A read error may account for a junction end that differs from germline. The rearrangement links TRBV15 to TRBJ2-5; D unresolved. This CDR3 region has 12 residues. Looked up from germline, CDR1 is LNHNV and CDR2 is YYDKDF (reference sequence). This chain's CDR3 is CATRRDAATQYF. CDR3 bases: TGTGCCACCAGAAGAGACGCGGCAACCCAGTACTTC.

This clonotype was seen at least ten times. Written as DNA, the CDR3 is TGTGCCAGCAGTGAAGCCCCTGGGGGGGGCGGGGAGCTGTTTTTT. It yields the protein CASSEAPGGGGELFF. This rearrangement joins TRBV2 to TRBJ2-2; 7 bases fit TRBD2. Germline V gene data show CDR1 as SNHLY and CDR2 as FYNNEI. This CDR3 region has 15 residues. V was pared by 0 bases and J by 7 bases, with 5 bases of the junction left unmatched.

This clonotype was seen a handful of times. This chain connects TRBV13 to TRBJ2-3, with TRBD2 matching 15 bases. This CDR3 has 20 amino acids. The junction had 14 bases not matched to a gene; V was cut back by 5 bases and J by 2 bases. CDR1 and CDR2 (germline): PRHDT, FYEKMQ (reference sequence). The CDR3 region is CASSPVRGLAGGTITDTQYF. The CDR3 DNA is TGTGCCAGCAGCCCGGTCCGGGGACTAGCGGGGGGCACAATCACAGATACGCAGTATTTT.

This clonotype was observed many times. This chain connects TRBV7-9 to TRBJ2-3; 10 bases align to TRBD1. Trimming at V came to 4 bases and at J to 5 bases, leaving 6 bases not matched to a gene. Germline V lookup: CDR1 SEHNR, CDR2 FQNEAQ (reference sequence). The CDR3 runs 15 residues. CDR3 DNA: TGTGCCAGCAGCTGGCGACAGGGGGCAGAAGATACGCAGTATTTT. Its translation is CASSWRQGAEDTQYF.

In its sample, this clonotype is medium-sized. The chain uses TRBV6-1 and TRBJ2-7; D unresolved. Germline CDR1 MNHNS, CDR2 SASEGT. V was pared by 0 bases and J by 2 bases, with 5 bases between. CDR3 size: 13 residues. The CDR3, as DNA: TGTGCCAGCAGTGAAGCTGAGACCTACGAGCAGTACTTC. Translation: CASSEAETYEQYF.

The table lists this clonotype with many counts. The chain joins TRBV7-9 to TRBJ2-5, with D uncertain. Trimming removed 4 bases at V and 5 bases at J, with 5 bases between. The CDR3 runs to 11 residues. Germline lookup yields CDR1 SEHNR and CDR2 FQNEAQ (reference sequence). The CDR3: CASSSLETQYF. CDR3 in DNA: TGTGCCAGCAGCTCCCTGGAGACCCAGTACTTC.

As regards this clonotype: At one boundary the junction diverges from the germline segment, which might be a read error. The rearrangement links TRBV20-1 to TRBJ2-2; 10 bases agree with TRBD2. From germline, CDR1 is DFQATT and CDR2 SNEGSKA (reference sequence). This CDR3 is built from 15 residues. The CDR3 nucleotides read TGCAGTGCCCCGGGACTAGCGTTAGACACCGGTGAGCTGTTTTTT. This translates into CSAPGLALDTGELFF.

Within the sample, this clonotype is medium-sized (0.01 to 0.1%). The CDR3 reads CASSLWGAETQYF. CDR3 bases: TGTGCCAGCAGTTTATGGGGCGCGGAGACCCAGTACTTC. The V and J genes are TRBV28 and TRBJ2-5, with D uncertain. V lost 0 bases and J 5 bases, leaving 7 bases between the germline ends. The CDR3 covers 13 residues. Germline-derived CDR1 and CDR2 are MDHEN and SYDVKM.

This clonotype is labeled as large (0.1 to 1%). The rearrangement joins TRBV6-2 or TRBV6-3 to TRBJ2-5; D is unresolved. Trimming took off 5 bases at V and 10 bases at J, with 11 bases between the two ends. The CDR3 consists of 11 residues. Germline CDR1 is MNHEY and CDR2 is SVGEGT. DNA of the CDR3: TGTGCCAGCAGTAGGACCAACTTCCAGTACTTC. It yields the protein CASSRTNFQYF.

Within the sample, this clonotype is medium-sized. The V gene is TRBV6-1, the J gene TRBJ1-2; 7 bases agree with TRBD1. CDR3 length equals 15 residues. The junction had 13 bases not matched to a gene; V was cut back by 6 bases and J by 6 bases. Germline V CDR1 and CDR2: MNHNS, SASEGT. DNA of the CDR3: TGTGCCAGCAGCCTACCCGGACAGGAGTGGGATGGCTACACCTTC. The encoded protein is CASSLPGQEWDGYTF.

Worth noting for this clonotype: The germline gene is not matched at one end of the junction; a read error may be the cause. The chain links TRBV28 to TRBJ1-5; the D is unclear. The CDR3 consists of 15 residues. Germline CDR1 is MDHEN and CDR2 is SYDVKM. CDR3 sequence (DNA): TGTGCCAGCCCATGGGGAACAAGTTTCAATCAGCCCCGGCATTTT. It yields the protein CASPWGTSFNQPRHF.

With regard to this clonotype: One end of the junction does not line up with germline, which may come from a read error. The chain has TRBV6-2 or TRBV6-3 and TRBJ2-7; D unresolved. Per the germline V gene, CDR1 is MNHEY and CDR2 is SVGEGT. There are 12 residues in the CDR3. This CDR3 is CASRPTRYEQYF. CDR3 nucleotides: TGCGCCAGCAGACCAACAAGGTACGAGCAGTACTTC.

This chain links TRBV28 with TRBJ1-1; the D gene is possibly TRBD1 (5 bases). Germline V gene sequence: CDR1 MDHEN, CDR2 SYDVKM. Trimming took off 8 bases at V and 1 base at J, with 17 bases between the two ends. This CDR3 comprises 15 residues. CDR3 DNA: TGTGCCAGCCCTCCCCTACGGGGCCGGAACACTGAAGCTTTCTTT. Encoded protein: CASPPLRGRNTEAFF.

V and J are TRBV6-5 and TRBJ1-5; D unresolved. Germline V CDR1 and CDR2: MNHEY, SVGAGI. CDR3 length: 12 amino acids. Trimming left V 0 bases short and J 11 bases short, with 8 bases between. The CDR3 here is CASSYSNKTQHF. CDR3 in DNA: TGTGCCAGCAGTTACTCGAATAAGACCCAGCATTTT.

This clonotype was seen at least ten times. The rearrangement links TRBV3-1 to TRBJ2-2; 8 bases are a match to TRBD2. Per germline, CDR1 LGHDT and CDR2 YNNKEL (reference sequence). This CDR3 comprises 14 residues. The V and J ends lost 6 bases and 6 bases, in that order; junction bases with no gene match: 6. The CDR3 region is CASRSAGGPGELFF. DNA of the CDR3: TGTGCCAGCAGGTCTGCGGGGGGCCCCGGGGAGCTGTTTTTT.

A word on this clonotype: One junction end does not reproduce the germline sequence, and a read error may be involved. V is TRBV20-1 and J is TRBJ1-1, with D hard to call. The germline gives CDR1 DFQATT, CDR2 SNEGSKA (reference sequence). The CDR3 is 14 residues long. CDR3 DNA sequence: TGCAGTGCTAGAGACCGTCTGGGGTACACTGAGGCTTTCTTT. Translated: CSARDRLGYTEAFF.

This clonotype showed up many times. CDR3 amino acids: CASTLTGIQETQYF. DNA for the CDR3: TGTGCCAGCACCCTGACGGGGATCCAAGAGACCCAGTACTTC. V usage is TRBV5-6 and J usage is TRBJ2-5; a possible D gene is TRBD2 (5 bases). V lost 6 bases and J 1 base, leaving 13 bases between the germline ends. CDR1 and CDR2 from the germline V gene are SGHDT and YYEEEE. The CDR3 spans 14 residues.

This clonotype has a count of ten or more. The chain joins TRBV2 to TRBJ2-1, with 8 nucleotides matching TRBD2. Germline lookup yields CDR1 SNHLY and CDR2 FYNNEI. J lost 0 bases, V lost 6 bases, and 13 bases had no gene match. The CDR3 is made up of 18 amino acids. CDR3 in amino acids: CASSSRASGGPSYNEQFF. CDR3 bases: TGTGCCAGCAGCTCACGGGCCAGCGGGGGTCCCTCCTACAATGAGCAGTTCTTC.